These 30 T cell receptor beta chains share one sample of origin, sequenced in a study of cytomegalovirus exposure and HLA in healthy donors (dated by TCRdb to the late 2010s). Libraries were constructed by the immunoSEQ multiplex PCR assay. For the multiplex PCR, a mixture combining 60 forward primers for TCR Vbeta segments and 13 reverse primers for TCR Jbeta segments was used. This is the immuneACCESS table as TCRdb keeps it, with only in-frame sequences that have V and J called. A part of the clones is gone; compared with another copy, unresolved V genes explain less than half, and the rest is unexplained. Across this sample there are about 130,000 clones, with less than 85% seen only once. The biggest ten clones account for around 1.3% of the sample. The material sequenced was PBMCs. The origin of the receptors is a female donor in good health and CMV-seronegative.

The J gene is TRBJ2-3, the V gene TRBV18; the match to TRBD2 covers 15 bases. Germline lookup yields CDR1 KGHSH and CDR2 LQKENI. J was trimmed by 4 bases and V by 2 bases; bases with no gene match: 4. The CDR3 is made up of 17 amino acids. The CDR3 DNA is TGTGCCAGCTCACCAGCGGGACTAGCGGGGGGTTCAGATACGCAGTATTTT. Translated, it gives CASSPAGLAGGSDTQYF.

DNA for the CDR3: TGTGCCAGCAGTTCCACAGGGGGCGCATTTTCACCCCTCCACTTT. This codes for CASSSTGGAFSPLHF. The rearrangement uses TRBV28 and TRBJ1-6; the match to TRBD1 covers 9 bases. The CDR3 sequence is 15 residues long. The V gene end was trimmed by 4 bases and the J gene end by 9 bases; junction bases not matched to a gene: 7. Germline V gene lookup returns CDR1 MDHEN and CDR2 SYDVKM.

This clone has only one observation. Here the CDR3 omits its conserved ending phenylalanine or tryptophan, so a read error is the likely source. The chain couples TRBV10-2 to TRBJ2-7, with TRBD2 identical over 10 bases. CDR1 and CDR2 (germline): WSHSY, SAAADI. The CDR3 has 15 amino acids. The V segment lost 6 bases and the J segment 6 bases; nucleotides outside the gene matches: 11. The CDR3 DNA follows: TGCGCCAGCAGCCAATCAAATAGCGGGAGGAGCGAGCAGTACCTC. Amino acid sequence: CASSQSNSGRSEQYL.

The J gene is TRBJ2-7, the V gene TRBV7-9; TRBD1 matches at 7 bases. This CDR3 comprises 12 residues. CDR1 is SEHNR, CDR2 FQNEAQ, per germline (reference sequence). V shed 5 bases and J 3 bases; nucleotides not matched to a gene: 1. The CDR3 bases are TGTGCCAGCAGCGACAGGGTCTACGAGCAGTACTTC. Its protein product is CASSDRVYEQYF.

The gene calls are TRBV7-6 and TRBJ2-6; weak D call: TRBD2 (5 bases). Per germline, CDR1 SGHVS and CDR2 FNYEAQ. V was shortened by 5 bases and J by 0 bases, with 14 bases between the two germline ends. The CDR3 is 17 residues long. DNA of the CDR3: TGTGCCAGCAGCCGGAGGCGAGGGCCCTCTGGGGCCAACGTCCTGACTTTC. This sequence encodes CASSRRRGPSGANVLTF.

The chain employs TRBV5-1 and TRBJ2-4, with TRBD2 matching 9 bases. Per germline, CDR1 SGHRS and CDR2 YFSETQ. This CDR3 has 17 residues. The J segment lost 5 bases and the V segment lost 0 bases, leaving 9 bases of the junction unmatched. CDR3 DNA: TGCGCCAGCAGCTTGGGATCGGCGGGAGGGCGGGAAAACATTCAGTACTTC. It codes for CASSLGSAGGRENIQYF. Drawing the rest from reference TRBV5-1 and TRBJ2-4, the complete variable domain is KAGVTQTPRYLIKTRGQQVTLSCSPISGHRSVSWYQQTPGQGLQFLFEYFSETQRNKGNFPGRFSGRQFSNSRSEMNVSTLELGDSALYLCASSLGSAGGRENIQYFGAGTRLSVL.

This chain joins TRBV5-1 and TRBJ1-4; the match to TRBD1 covers 7 bases. Unmatched junction bases numbered 7, after V lost 4 bases and J lost 4 bases. This CDR3 comprises 15 residues. Germline V gene lookup returns CDR1 SGHRS and CDR2 YFSETQ. CDR3 nucleotide sequence: TGCGCCAGCAGCGGCAGGGGGTCCCTTAATGAAAAACTGTTTTTT. Protein sequence: CASSGRGSLNEKLFF.

The V gene is TRBV25-1, the J gene TRBJ1-1; D gene uncertain. The germline V gene has CDR1 MGHDK and CDR2 SYGVNS. This CDR3 has 13 amino acids. Trimming removed 6 bases at V and 0 bases at J, with 8 bases between. As DNA, the CDR3 is TGTGCCAGCAGCACTAACATGAACACTGAAGCTTTCTTT. Protein product: CASSTNMNTEAFF.

The chain couples TRBV18 to TRBJ2-2; D is perhaps TRBD1 (6 bases). This CDR3 is built from 17 residues. The V gene's germline CDR1 is KGHSH and CDR2 LQKENI. V was cut by 0 bases and J by 2 bases, with 13 bases left in between. CDR3 sequence reads: CASSPPNYRENTGELFF. CDR3 in DNA: TGTGCCAGCTCACCACCTAATTACAGGGAAAACACCGGGGAGCTGTTTTTT.

The genes are TRBV5-1 and TRBJ2-7; D remains ambiguous. The V end lost 0 bases, the J end lost 4 bases, and 14 bases lay between the germline ends. The germline gives CDR1 SGHRS, CDR2 YFSETQ. The CDR3 is 15 residues long. Written as DNA, the CDR3 is TGCGCCAGCAGCTTGGAGACTCTCCCCCAATACGAGCAGTACTTC. This sequence encodes CASSLETLPQYEQYF.

The chain uses TRBV2 and TRBJ1-5; tentative D call: TRBD1 (5 bases). The CDR3 totals 16 residues. V was pared by 0 bases and J by 5 bases, with 14 bases between. Germline CDR1 is SNHLY and CDR2 is FYNNEI. CDR3 residues: CASSEAILRVYQPQHF. CDR3 nucleotide sequence: TGTGCCAGCAGTGAAGCGATCCTCAGGGTCTATCAGCCCCAGCATTTT.

This clone was seen only a few times. V gene TRBV5-6 combines with J gene TRBJ1-4; D not certain. CDR1 and CDR2 (germline): SGHDT, YYEEEE. Trimming removed 0 bases from V and 0 bases from J, with 12 bases in between. This CDR3 comprises 17 residues. This CDR3 is CASSLAGGWATNEKLFF. CDR3 DNA: TGTGCCAGCAGCTTGGCCGGCGGGTGGGCAACTAATGAAAAACTGTTTTTT.

The chain couples TRBV6-1 to TRBJ1-5; no reliable D call. With 3 bases removed from V and 2 bases from J, the gap between germline ends came to 5 bases. Germline loops: CDR1 MNHNS, CDR2 SASEGT. The CDR3 consists of 13 residues. This CDR3 reads CASSDLGNQPQHF. The CDR3 DNA follows: TGTGCCAGCAGTGATTTAGGCAATCAGCCCCAGCATTTT.

This clone occurred once. This chain links TRBV7-9 with TRBJ1-1; D gene unclear. The V and J ends lost 1 base and 8 bases respectively, with 14 bases between them. Per germline, CDR1 SEHNR and CDR2 FQNEAQ (reference sequence). The CDR3 is made up of 14 amino acids. The CDR3 here is CASSLGGAGSEAFF. For the CDR3, the DNA is TGTGCCAGCAGCTTAGGAGGAGCTGGGTCCGAAGCTTTCTTT.

The chain carries TRBV2 and TRBJ2-2; possible D gene TRBD2, 6 bases. The CDR3 length is 14 residues. CDR1 and CDR2 from the germline V gene are SNHLY and FYNNEI. Trimming left V 8 bases short and J 0 bases short, with 10 bases between. CDR3 region: CASGGRSNTGELFF. The CDR3 nucleotides read TGTGCCAGCGGGGGGAGATCGAACACCGGGGAGCTGTTTTTT.

This clone was counted between two and nine times. The rearrangement uses TRBV14 and TRBJ2-5; 8 positions match TRBD2. This CDR3 spans 14 amino acids. Losses at the gene ends were 2 bases for V and 5 bases for J; bases not matched to a gene: 4. Germline CDR1 reads SGHDN; CDR2 reads FVKESK. This CDR3 reads CASSQYPGGETQYF. As DNA, the CDR3 is TGTGCCAGCAGCCAATACCCGGGAGGGGAGACCCAGTACTTC. Looking up the rest from reference TRBV14 and TRBJ2-5 gives the full variable domain: EAGVTQFPSHSVIEKGQTVTLRCDPISGHDNLYWYRRVMGKEIKFLLHFVKESKQDESGMPNNRFLAERTGGTYSTLKVQPAELEDSGVYFCASSQYPGGETQYFGPGTRLLVL.

The rearrangement uses TRBV5-1 and TRBJ1-1; TRBD1 might be the D (6 bases). CDR1 SGHRS and CDR2 YFSETQ come from the germline V gene. V was cut by 7 bases and J by 4 bases, with 20 bases left in between. This CDR3 has 15 residues. CDR3 coding DNA: TGCGCCAGCCGTAACCGGGGGGCAGCGTCCACTGAAGCTTTCTTT. Translation: CASRNRGAASTEAFF.

The V gene is TRBV5-8, the J gene TRBJ2-7; D is unclear. The V end lost 4 bases, the J end lost 12 bases, and 23 bases lay between the germline ends. This CDR3 has 14 residues. Per germline, CDR1 SGHTS and CDR2 YDEGEE. The DNA of the CDR3 is TGTGCCAGCAGCCCTTGGTTCAGTTCCCACAGCCCGTACTTC. It is translated as CASSPWFSSHSPYF.

Regarding this clone: This same CDR3 is encoded by further DNA sequences in the sample. CDR3 sequence reads: CASSLPRQNTEAFF. The CDR3 DNA is TGTGCCAGCAGCTTACCGCGACAGAACACTGAAGCTTTCTTT. The chain employs TRBV11-2 and TRBJ1-1; D is unclear. Germline assignment: CDR1 SGHAT and CDR2 FQNNGV. Trimming cost V 2 bases and J 1 base, with 8 bases left between them. This CDR3 spans 14 amino acids. Looking up the rest from reference TRBV11-2 and TRBJ1-1 gives the full variable domain: EAGVAQSPRYKIIEKRQSVAFWCNPISGHATLYWYQQILGQGPKLLIQFQNNGVVDDSQLPKDRFSAERLKGVDSTLKIQPAKLEDSAVYLCASSLPRQNTEAFFGQGTRLTVV.

The chain links TRBV5-1 to TRBJ1-4; 11 bases are a match to TRBD1. This CDR3 region has 15 residues. The V and J ends lost 4 bases and 7 bases, in that order; junction bases with no gene match: 6. Germline assignment: CDR1 SGHRS and CDR2 YFSETQ. The CDR3 nucleotides read TGCGCCAGCAGCGCTTCCGGGACAGGGGGTGAAAAACTGTTTTTT. It codes for CASSASGTGGEKLFF. Full variable domain (remainder filled in from reference TRBV5-1 and TRBJ1-4): KAGVTQTPRYLIKTRGQQVTLSCSPISGHRSVSWYQQTPGQGLQFLFEYFSETQRNKGNFPGRFSGRQFSNSRSEMNVSTLELGDSALYLCASSASGTGGEKLFFGSGTQLSVL.

DNA for the CDR3: TGTGCCTGGCGAGTGGGCGGACAGGGGATCCGTGGCTACACCTTC. Amino acid sequence: CAWRVGGQGIRGYTF. J is TRBJ1-2 and V is TRBV30; 9 bases match TRBD1. CDR1 GTSNPN and CDR2 SVGIG come from the germline V gene (reference sequence). CDR3 length equals 15 residues. Trimming at V came to 5 bases and at J to 7 bases, leaving 14 bases not matched to a gene.

The V and J genes are TRBV27 and TRBJ2-1, with 10 bases fitting TRBD2. Germline V gene lookup returns CDR1 MNHEY and CDR2 SMNVEV (reference sequence). The V gene end was trimmed by 0 bases and the J gene end by 1 base; junction bases not matched to a gene: 0. The CDR3 contains 16 residues. In DNA form, the CDR3 reads TGTGCCAGCAGTTTATCACTAGCGGGATCCTACAATGAGCAGTTCTTC. It encodes CASSLSLAGSYNEQFF.

This chain links TRBV2 with TRBJ2-7, with 8 bases aligning to TRBD1. V was pared by 3 bases and J by 4 bases, with 11 bases of the junction left unmatched. CDR1 and CDR2 (germline): SNHLY, FYNNEI. The CDR3 loop spans 16 amino acids. As DNA, the CDR3 is TGTGCCAGCAGTGAGACAGGGGAACCCCCCCAGTACGAGCAGTACTTC. This translates into CASSETGEPPQYEQYF.

The chain has TRBV6-5 and TRBJ1-1; D is ambiguous. The germline gives CDR1 MNHEY, CDR2 SVGAGI. The CDR3 runs to 14 residues. Trimming took off 6 bases at V and 2 bases at J, with 13 bases between the two ends. The CDR3 loop is CASSQLRLNTEAFF. The CDR3 DNA is TGTGCCAGCAGCCAACTGAGGCTAAACACTGAAGCTTTCTTT.

The rearrangement links TRBV19 to TRBJ1-5; TRBD1 matches 8 bases. Trimming cost V 7 bases and J 0 bases; bases outside gene matches: 5. Germline V CDR1 and CDR2: LNHDA, SQIVND (reference sequence). The CDR3 has 15 amino acids. The CDR3 bases are TGTGCCAGTAACAGGGGGGGCCTTAGCAATCAGCCCCAGCATTTT. Translating it yields CASNRGGLSNQPQHF.

This chain joins TRBV2 and TRBJ1-2; D gene uncertain. Germline V lookup: CDR1 SNHLY, CDR2 FYNNEI. The CDR3 contains 11 residues. V lost 7 bases and J 3 bases, leaving 6 bases between the germline ends. The CDR3 coding sequence is TGTGCCAGCAATCGGGACTATGGCTACACCTTC. This sequence encodes CASNRDYGYTF.

The chain combines TRBV5-1 with TRBJ2-2, with D possibly TRBD1 on 5 matching bases. CDR1 SGHRS and CDR2 YFSETQ come from the germline V gene. V gave up 0 bases and J gave up 0 bases, with 9 bases separating them. The length of the CDR3 is 16 residues. CDR3 DNA: TGCGCCAGCAGCTTGGGGGGCCAACCGAACACCGGGGAGCTGTTTTTT. Translating it yields CASSLGGQPNTGELFF.

The chain recombines TRBV13 with TRBJ1-2; D not certain. CDR1 PRHDT and CDR2 FYEKMQ come from the germline V gene (reference sequence). V dropped 0 bases and J dropped 2 bases, with 7 bases sitting between them. This CDR3 is built from 14 residues. The CDR3 nucleotides read TGTGCCAGCAGCTTAGGCCAGGTGAACTATGGCTACACCTTC. As protein: CASSLGQVNYGYTF.

This chain joins TRBV4-1 and TRBJ1-4, with D perhaps matching TRBD1 (6 bases). The CDR3 runs 14 residues. Germline values: CDR1 MGHRA, CDR2 YSYEKL. V dropped 0 bases and J dropped 8 bases, with 10 bases sitting between them. This chain's CDR3 is CASSQDRQGEKLFF. The CDR3 coding sequence is TGCGCCAGCAGCCAAGATCGTCAGGGGGAAAAACTGTTTTTT.

This clone has a single count. This chain joins TRBV2 and TRBJ2-5, with TRBD2 matching over 7 bases. TRBJ2-7 matches the DNA end more closely, so the J call is doubtful. Germline CDR1 and CDR2: SNHLY and FYNNEI. The CDR3 contains 19 residues. CDR3 nucleotides: TGTGCCAGCAGTGAAGATTTAGGCGTGTGGCTAGCGGAAACCTACGAGCAGTACTTC. It yields the protein CASSEDLGVWLAETYEQYF.